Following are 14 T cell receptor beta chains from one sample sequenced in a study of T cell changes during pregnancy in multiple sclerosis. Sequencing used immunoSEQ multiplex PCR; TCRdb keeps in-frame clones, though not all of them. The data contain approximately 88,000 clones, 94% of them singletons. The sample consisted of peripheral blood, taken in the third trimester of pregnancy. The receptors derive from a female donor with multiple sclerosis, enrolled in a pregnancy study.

The CDR3 region is CASSLRDSRETQYF. The CDR3 DNA sequence: TGTGCCAGCAGTTTAAGGGACAGTAGGGAGACCCAGTACTTC. V usage is TRBV27 and J usage is TRBJ2-5; TRBD1 matches 7 bases. CDR1 and CDR2 (germline): MNHEY, SMNVEV (reference sequence). V gave up 2 bases and J gave up 5 bases; unmatched junction bases: 5. CDR3 size: 14 residues.

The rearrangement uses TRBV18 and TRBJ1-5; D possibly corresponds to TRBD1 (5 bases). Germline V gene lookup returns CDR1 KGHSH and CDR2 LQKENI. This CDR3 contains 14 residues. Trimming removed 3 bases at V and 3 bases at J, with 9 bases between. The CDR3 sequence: CASSPTGVNQPQHF. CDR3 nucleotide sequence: TGTGCCAGCTCACCCACAGGAGTCAATCAGCCCCAGCATTTT. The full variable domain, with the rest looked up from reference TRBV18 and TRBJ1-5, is NAGVMQNPRHLVRRRGQEARLRCSPMKGHSHVYWYRQLPEEGLKFMVYLQKENIIDESGMPKERFSAEFPKEGPSILRIQQVVRGDSAAYFCASSPTGVNQPQHFGDGTRLSIL.

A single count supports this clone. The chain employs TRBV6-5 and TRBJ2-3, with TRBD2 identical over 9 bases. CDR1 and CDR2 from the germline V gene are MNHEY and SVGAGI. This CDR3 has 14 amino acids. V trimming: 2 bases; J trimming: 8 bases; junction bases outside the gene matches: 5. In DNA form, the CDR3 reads TGTGCCAGCAGTTACGCGGGAGGGCCGCTTACGCAGTATTTT. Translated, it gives CASSYAGGPLTQYF.

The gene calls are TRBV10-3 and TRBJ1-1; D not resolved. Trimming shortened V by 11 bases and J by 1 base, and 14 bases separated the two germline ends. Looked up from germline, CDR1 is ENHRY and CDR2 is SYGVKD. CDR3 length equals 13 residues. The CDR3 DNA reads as TGTGCCGCTCGGAGGAGAGAGAACACTGAAGCTTTCTTT. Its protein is CAARRRENTEAFF.

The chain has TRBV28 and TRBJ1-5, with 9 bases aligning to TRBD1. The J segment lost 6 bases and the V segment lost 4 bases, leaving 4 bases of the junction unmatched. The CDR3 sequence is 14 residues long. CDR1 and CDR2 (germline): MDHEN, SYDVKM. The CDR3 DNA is TGTGCCAGCAGTTCTACAGGGGGCGCTCAGCCCCAGCATTTT. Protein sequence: CASSSTGGAQPQHF. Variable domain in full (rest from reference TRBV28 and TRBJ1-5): DVKVTQSSRYLVKRTGEKVFLECVQDMDHENMFWYRQDPGLGLRLIYFSYDVKMKEKGDIPEGYSVSREKKERFSLILESASTNQTSMYLCASSSTGGAQPQHFGDGTRLSIL.

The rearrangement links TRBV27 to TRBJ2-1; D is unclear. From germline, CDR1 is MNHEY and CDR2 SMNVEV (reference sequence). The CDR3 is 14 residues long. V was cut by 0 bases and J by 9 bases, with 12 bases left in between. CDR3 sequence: CASSLSVRPAEQFF. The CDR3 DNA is TGTGCCAGCAGTTTATCTGTCAGGCCTGCTGAGCAGTTCTTC.

CDR3 DNA sequence: TGCGCCAGCAGTCATCAGGGTGGGGAGACCCAGTACTTC. Its translation: CASSHQGGETQYF. This rearrangement joins TRBV23-1 to TRBJ2-5; a weak D match, TRBD1 (5 bases). TRBV23-1 is known as an ORF, though its function is uncertain. This CDR3 is 13 amino acids long. V was pared by 3 bases and J by 5 bases, with 10 bases between.

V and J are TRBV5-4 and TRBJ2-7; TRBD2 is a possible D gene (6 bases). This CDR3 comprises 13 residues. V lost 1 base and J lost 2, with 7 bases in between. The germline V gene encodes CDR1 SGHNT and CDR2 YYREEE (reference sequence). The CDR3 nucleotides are TGTGCCAGCAGCTTGTCGGGGGCCTACGAGCAGTACTTC. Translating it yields CASSLSGAYEQYF.

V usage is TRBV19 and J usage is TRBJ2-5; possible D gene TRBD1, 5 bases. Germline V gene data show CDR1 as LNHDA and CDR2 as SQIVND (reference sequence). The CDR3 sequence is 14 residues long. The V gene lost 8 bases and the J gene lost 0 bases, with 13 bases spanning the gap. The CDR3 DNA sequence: TGTGCCAGTTCGGACACCTTGTACCAAGAGACCCAGTACTTC. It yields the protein CASSDTLYQETQYF.

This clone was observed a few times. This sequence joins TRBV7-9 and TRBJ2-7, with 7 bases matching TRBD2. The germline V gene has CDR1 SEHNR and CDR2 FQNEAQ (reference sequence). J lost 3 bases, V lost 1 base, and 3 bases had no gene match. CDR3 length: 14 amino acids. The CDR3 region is CASSLEGLIYEQYF. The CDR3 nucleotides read TGTGCCAGCAGCTTAGAGGGACTAATCTACGAGCAGTACTTC.

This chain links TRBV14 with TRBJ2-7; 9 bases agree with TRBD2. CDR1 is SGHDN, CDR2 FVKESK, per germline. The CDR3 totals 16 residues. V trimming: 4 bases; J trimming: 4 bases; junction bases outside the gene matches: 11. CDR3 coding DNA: TGTGCCAGCAGCCGCGGGGGTGTAGCGGGAGCTTACGAGCAGTACTTC. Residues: CASSRGGVAGAYEQYF.

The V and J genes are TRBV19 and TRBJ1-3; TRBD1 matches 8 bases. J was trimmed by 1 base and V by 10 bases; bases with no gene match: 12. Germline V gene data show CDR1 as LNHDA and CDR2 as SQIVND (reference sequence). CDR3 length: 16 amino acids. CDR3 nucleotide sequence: TGTGCCAAAACTCCGGGACAGGTCCGTTCTGGAAACACCATATATTTT. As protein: CAKTPGQVRSGNTIYF.

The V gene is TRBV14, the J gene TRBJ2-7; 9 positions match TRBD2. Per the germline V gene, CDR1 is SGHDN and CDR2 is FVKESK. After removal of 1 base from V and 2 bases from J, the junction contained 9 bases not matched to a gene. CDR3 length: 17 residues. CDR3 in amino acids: CASSQVPRTSVTYEQYF. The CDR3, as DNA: TGTGCCAGCAGCCAAGTTCCCAGGACTAGCGTTACCTACGAGCAGTACTTC.

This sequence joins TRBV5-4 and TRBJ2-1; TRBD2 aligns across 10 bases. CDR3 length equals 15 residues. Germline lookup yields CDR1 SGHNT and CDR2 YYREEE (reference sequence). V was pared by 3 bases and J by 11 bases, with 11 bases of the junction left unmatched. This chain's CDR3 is CASSSGALAGVKQFF. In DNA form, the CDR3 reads TGTGCCAGCAGCTCAGGGGCTCTAGCGGGAGTAAAGCAGTTCTTC.